The T cell receptor beta chain described here comes from a study of T cells in Graves' hyperthyroidism and ophthalmopathy. Study findings and constraints: Most thyroid-expanded clonotypes above 0.001 were also found in blood. A model of 13 V-J pairs discriminated ophthalmopathy from stable hyperthyroidism.

Regions amplified from RNA transcripts were the TCR beta CDR3 regions. The TCR CDR3 first-round RT-PCR relied on the HTBI primer set. A single record per CDR3 protein comes from TCRdb applying MiXCR to the multiplex PCR reads. The sample lists roughly 500,000 distinct CDR3 sequences; approximately 24% were seen once. Disease duration was under 3 months in the ophthalmopathy patients, who also had a Clinical Activity Score of at least 3 and a NOSPECS grade of at least 4. Turning to this clonotype: Its specificity is not known.

The CDR3 is 13 residues long. The germline gives CDR1 SQVTM, CDR2 ANQGSEA. Losses at the gene ends were 4 bases for V and 3 bases for J; bases not matched to a gene: 2. This chain connects TRBV29-1 to TRBJ2-7; TRBD1 aligns across 11 bases. This TCR was sampled from a woman under 40 with Graves' ophthalmopathy. The source material was blood. For the CDR3, the DNA is TGCAGCGTTGCGGGACAGGGGGTCTACGAGCAGTACTTC. Residues: CSVAGQGVYEQYF.